This is a list of T cell receptor beta chains from one sample in a study of tumor and adjacent non-tumor tissue in lung cancer. A single record per CDR3 protein comes from TCRdb applying MiXCR to the multiplex PCR reads. The sample holds 75,000 to 95,000 distinct CDR3 sequences, less than 80% seen once. The sample was lung tumor tissue. The source of these receptors is a man in his fifties or sixties with non-small cell lung cancer. CDR3s include the opening cysteine and the closing phenylalanine or tryptophan. D genes are given only for firm matches. The size field is filled for only some rows; it gives once, few, many or a size class.

CDR3: CASSQGRGPAAGELFF; DNA: TGCGCCAGCAGCCAAGGGCGAGGACCCGCTGCTGGGGAGCTGTTTTTT; length: 16; V: TRBV4-1; size: -; D: -; J: TRBJ2-2
CDR3: CAISQLGGSHGELFF; DNA: TGTGCCATCAGCCAACTCGGCGGGAGCCACGGGGAGCTGTTTTTT; length: 15; V: TRBV7-8; size: -; D: TRBD2; J: TRBJ2-2
CDR3: CASSSAGDNQPQHF; DNA: TGTGCCAGCAGTTCAGCCGGCGACAATCAGCCCCAGCATTTT; length: 14; V: TRBV7-9; size: many; D: -; J: TRBJ1-5
CDR3: CASSLASRQLQLSTDTQYF; DNA: TGCGCCAGCAGCTTGGCCTCGCGACAGCTACAACTTAGCACAGATACGCAGTATTTT; length: 19; V: TRBV5-1; size: -; D: -; J: TRBJ2-3
CDR3: CSASGQQETQYF; DNA: TGCAGTGCTAGTGGCCAGCAAGAGACCCAGTACTTC; length: 12; V: TRBV20-1; size: many; D: -; J: TRBJ2-5
CDR3: CANSYSAGLNYGYTF; DNA: TGTGCCAACAGTTACTCGGCGGGCCTGAACTATGGCTACACCTTC; length: 15; V: TRBV6-2/TRBV6-3; size: -; D: -; J: TRBJ1-2
CDR3: CASTQGRNSPLHF; DNA: TGTGCCAGTACCCAGGGGAGAAATTCACCCCTCCACTTT; length: 13; V: TRBV7-9; size: once; D: -; J: TRBJ1-6
CDR3: CASSPTGGNQPQHF; DNA: TGTGCCAGCAGCCCGACAGGGGGCAATCAGCCCCAGCATTTT; length: 14; V: TRBV11-2; size: -; D: TRBD1; J: TRBJ1-5
CDR3: CARREGDVGELYF; DNA: TGTGCCAGAAGAGAAGGGGATGTGGGCGAGCTGTACTTC; length: 13; V: TRBV6-5; size: -; D: -; J: TRBJ2-7
CDR3: CASNKLASGTDTQYF; DNA: TGTGCCAGCAATAAACTAGCGTCAGGGACAGATACGCAGTATTTT; length: 15; V: TRBV2; size: -; D: TRBD2; J: TRBJ2-3
CDR3: CASNPSAAGQDTQYF; DNA: TGCGCCAGCAACCCATCCGCTGCGGGGCAAGATACCCAGTACTTC; length: 15; V: TRBV5-1; size: -; D: -; J: TRBJ2-5
CDR3: CSARRPLNTEAFF; DNA: TGCAGTGCTAGACGCCCCTTGAACACTGAAGCTTTCTTT; length: 13; V: TRBV20-1; size: -; D: -; J: TRBJ1-1
CDR3: CTSSSTRLPSSYNEQFF; DNA: TGTACCAGCAGTTCAACGAGACTACCCAGCTCCTACAATGAGCAGTTCTTC; length: 17; V: TRBV12-3/TRBV12-4; size: -; D: -; J: TRBJ2-1
CDR3: CNASTGVGPDTHYF; DNA: TGCAATGCTTCGACAGGGGTGGGGCCAGATACGCACTATTTT; length: 14; V: TRBV20-1; size: -; D: TRBD1; J: TRBJ2-3
CDR3: CASSIGRNGQLF; DNA: TGTGCCAGCAGTATAGGACGGAATGGGCAGCTCTTC; length: 12; V: TRBV6-6; size: -; D: -; J: TRBJ2-1
CDR3: CSVSAGTANYGYTF; DNA: TGCAGCGTCAGTGCCGGGACAGCAAACTATGGCTACACCTTC; length: 14; V: TRBV29-1; size: few; D: TRBD1; J: TRBJ1-2
CDR3: CASSLEDAGGRGDTQYF; DNA: TGTGCCAGCAGTTTAGAAGACGCAGGAGGACGGGGAGATACGCAGTATTTT; length: 17; V: TRBV11-3; size: -; D: -; J: TRBJ2-3
CDR3: CASSLGAGEDTQYF; DNA: TGTGCCAGCAGCCTAGGGGCAGGTGAAGATACGCAGTATTTT; length: 14; V: TRBV12-3/TRBV12-4; size: -; D: -; J: TRBJ2-3
CDR3: CASRFTGELFF; DNA: TGTGCCAGCAGGTTCACCGGGGAGCTGTTTTTT; length: 11; V: TRBV6-2/TRBV6-3; size: many; D: -; J: TRBJ2-2
CDR3: CASSLSLDSGGPGSYEQYF; DNA: TGTGCCAGCAGCTTATCCCTGGATAGTGGGGGCCCTGGCTCCTACGAGCAGTACTTC; length: 19; V: TRBV13; size: -; D: -; J: TRBJ2-7
CDR3: CSVGTGGRPNEQFF; DNA: TGCAGCGTGGGGACTGGCGGGAGACCCAATGAACAGTTCTTC; length: 14; V: TRBV29-1; size: few; D: TRBD2; J: TRBJ2-1
CDR3: CANSGGLGVDSYWQYF; DNA: TGTGCCAACAGTGGGGGTTTAGGAGTCGACTCCTACTGGCAGTACTTC; length: 16; V: TRBV12-3/TRBV12-4; size: -; D: -; J: TRBJ2-7
CDR3: CASGQSYQGTQYF; DNA: TGCGCCAGCGGTCAAAGCTATCAAGGGACTCAGTACTTC; length: 13; V: TRBV10-2; size: -; D: -; J: TRBJ2-5
CDR3: CASSVSGGTVGELFF; DNA: TGTGCCAGCAGTGTCAGCGGGGGGACTGTCGGGGAGCTGTTTTTT; length: 15; V: TRBV12-3/TRBV12-4; size: -; D: TRBD2; J: TRBJ2-2
CDR3: CASSKERGGLNEQFF; DNA: TGTGCCAGCAGCAAGGAGCGGGGGGGCCTCAATGAGCAGTTCTTC; length: 15; V: TRBV11-1; size: few; D: TRBD2; J: TRBJ2-1
CDR3: CASSSTSWTNEQFF; DNA: TGTGCCAGCAGTTCTACTAGTTGGACCAATGAGCAGTTCTTC; length: 14; V: TRBV6-2/TRBV6-3; size: -; D: -; J: TRBJ2-1
CDR3: CASSLSSGSDEQFF; DNA: TGCGCAAGCAGCTTGTCTTCGGGGAGCGATGAGCAGTTCTTC; length: 14; V: TRBV5-1; size: -; D: -; J: TRBJ2-1
CDR3: CASETGGYGHSF; DNA: TGTGCCAGCGAGACAGGGGGCTATGGCCACAGCTTC; length: 12; V: TRBV28; size: -; D: TRBD1; J: TRBJ1-2
CDR3: CASSSATFLQPQHF; DNA: TGTGCCAGCAGCTCAGCGACGTTCCTTCAGCCCCAGCATTTT; length: 14; V: TRBV7-8; size: -; D: -; J: TRBJ1-5
CDR3: CASSFSRRTSASSYNEQFF; DNA: TGTGCCAGCAGTTTTAGCCGAAGGACTAGCGCGAGCTCCTACAATGAGCAGTTCTTC; length: 19; V: TRBV28; size: many; D: TRBD2; J: TRBJ2-1
CDR3: CASSLDGHQNTEAFF; DNA: TGTGCCAGCAGCTTAGACGGACACCAAAACACTGAAGCTTTCTTT; length: 15; V: TRBV7-8; size: many; D: -; J: TRBJ1-1
CDR3: CATSATTLDLYVYTF; DNA: TGTGCCACCAGTGCCACTACACTAGACCTCTATGTCTACACCTTC; length: 15; V: TRBV6-5; size: once; D: -; J: TRBJ1-2
CDR3: CASSQTSGRRMGKNIQYF; DNA: TGTGCCAGCAGTCAGACTAGCGGGAGGCGGATGGGCAAAAACATTCAGTACTTC; length: 18; V: TRBV6-5; size: many; D: TRBD2; J: TRBJ2-4
CDR3: CASDLRLHAGYTF; DNA: TGCGCCAGCGACCTTCGGCTCCATGCTGGCTACACCTTC; length: 13; V: TRBV4-1; size: -; D: -; J: TRBJ1-2
CDR3: CSVTLTASYEQYF; DNA: TGCAGTGTTACCCTGACAGCCTCCTACGAGCAGTACTTC; length: 13; V: TRBV20-1; size: once; D: -; J: TRBJ2-7
CDR3: CSGWGNTEAFF; DNA: TGCAGCGGCTGGGGGAACACTGAAGCTTTCTTT; length: 11; V: TRBV29-1; size: -; D: -; J: TRBJ1-1
CDR3: CASIESTCYGEQFF; DNA: TGTGCCAGCATTGAATCGACTTGCTACGGTGAGCAGTTCTTC; length: 14; V: TRBV6-4; size: once; D: -; J: TRBJ2-1
CDR3: CSARSQYDAYEQYF; DNA: TGCAGTGCTAGAAGCCAGTACGACGCCTACGAGCAGTACTTC; length: 14; V: TRBV20-1; size: -; D: -; J: TRBJ2-7
CDR3: CSASGMRGGREETQYF; DNA: TGCAGTGCTAGTGGTATGCGGGGGGGCCGAGAAGAGACCCAGTACTTC; length: 16; V: TRBV20-1; size: many; D: TRBD2; J: TRBJ2-5
CDR3: CASSMSTGELFF; DNA: TGTGCCAGCAGTATGAGTACCGGGGAGCTGTTTTTT; length: 12; V: TRBV7-9; size: many; D: -; J: TRBJ2-2
CDR3: CASISGVVRIGELFF; DNA: TGTGCCAGCATCTCGGGAGTAGTAAGGATCGGGGAGCTGTTCTTT; length: 15; V: TRBV6-2/TRBV6-3; size: -; D: -; J: TRBJ2-2
CDR3: CAISSTRGAGDTDTQYF; DNA: TGTGCCATTAGCTCCACCCGGGGGGCGGGAGACACAGATACGCAGTATTTT; length: 17; V: TRBV7-9; size: -; D: -; J: TRBJ2-3
CDR3: CASSWQGNQPQHF; DNA: TGCGCCAGCAGTTGGCAGGGAAATCAGCCCCAGCATTTT; length: 13; V: TRBV10-2; size: medium-sized; D: -; J: TRBJ1-5
CDR3: CGVKTVSLSTYGYTF; DNA: TGCGGCGTCAAGACAGTGTCTCTGTCTACGTATGGCTACACCTTC; length: 15; V: TRBV29-1; size: -; D: -; J: TRBJ1-2
CDR3: CASSQSSTDGNQPQHF; DNA: TGTGCCAGCAGCCAATCCTCGACAGATGGCAATCAGCCCCAGCATTTT; length: 16; V: TRBV16; size: few; D: -; J: TRBJ1-5
CDR3: CATSDGSTDTQYF; DNA: TGTGCCACCAGTGATGGTAGCACAGATACGCAGTATTTT; length: 13; V: TRBV24-1; size: few; D: -; J: TRBJ2-3
CDR3: CASSYSPGSGLSGANVLTF; DNA: TGTGCCAGCAGTTATAGTCCGGGTAGCGGACTCTCTGGGGCCAACGTCCTGACTTTC; length: 19; V: TRBV6-2/TRBV6-3; size: many; D: -; J: TRBJ2-6
CDR3: CASRLVGSGQFF; DNA: TGTGCCAGCAGATTAGTAGGGAGTGGGCAGTTCTTC; length: 12; V: TRBV7-8; size: -; D: -; J: TRBJ2-1
CDR3: CAWSVGVITGELFF; DNA: TGTGCCTGGAGTGTAGGGGTAATCACCGGGGAGCTGTTTTTT; length: 14; V: TRBV30; size: few; D: -; J: TRBJ2-2
CDR3: CASSRDLNEQFF; DNA: TGCGCCAGCAGCCGAGATTTGAATGAGCAGTTCTTC; length: 12; V: TRBV4-1; size: -; D: -; J: TRBJ2-1
CDR3: CNARRTGGNTEAFF; DNA: TGCAATGCTAGACGGACAGGGGGGAACACTGAAGCTTTCTTT; length: 14; V: TRBV20-1; size: few; D: TRBD1; J: TRBJ1-1
CDR3: CSARAGGHETQYF; DNA: TGCAGTGCTAGAGCGGGGGGCCATGAGACCCAGTACTTC; length: 13; V: TRBV20-1; size: -; D: -; J: TRBJ2-5
CDR3: CPSSYAGSTDTQYF; DNA: TGTCCCAGCAGTTACGCGGGGAGCACAGATACGCAGTATTTT; length: 14; V: TRBV6-5; size: -; D: -; J: TRBJ2-3
CDR3: CASSTRTRPNPPLHF; DNA: TGTGCCAGCAGCACAAGGACACGGCCAAATCCACCCCTCCACTTT; length: 15; V: TRBV5-6; size: -; D: -; J: TRBJ1-6
CDR3: CASSSPGQGGELFF; DNA: TGTGCCAGCAGTTCACCGGGACAGGGCGGGGAGCTGTTTTTT; length: 14; V: TRBV12-3/TRBV12-4; size: -; D: TRBD1; J: TRBJ2-2
CDR3: CASSPHRRSSYNGQFF; DNA: TGTGCCAGCAGTCCCCACCGGAGGAGCTCCTACAATGGGCAGTTCTTC; length: 16; V: TRBV11-2; size: -; D: -; J: TRBJ2-1
CDR3: CASSSQGTQQGTQYF; DNA: TGTGCCAGCAGTTCCCAAGGGACGCAGCAAGGGACCCAGTACTTC; length: 15; V: TRBV6-5; size: few; D: -; J: TRBJ2-5